The 24 T cell receptor beta chains presented below share a single source sample, sequenced in a study of CD8 T cells in ankylosing spondylitis. TCRdb analysed the 5' RACE reads with MiXCR anew, one entry per CDR3 protein. The data contain nearly 250,000 distinct CDR3 sequences, roughly 32% of them seen just once; the ten biggest clones take up about 4.2%. The source material was blood, either unsorted or a sorted T cell fraction (not recorded which). Receptors were obtained from a male donor with ankylosing spondylitis or in good health (not recorded which).

This clonotype appeared a few times. This chain uses TRBV12-3 or TRBV12-4 with TRBJ2-7; tentative D call: TRBD1 (6 bases). The length of the CDR3 is 15 residues. V was shortened by 1 base and J by 4 bases, with 14 bases between the two germline ends. CDR3 loop: CASSLDPTGRYEQYF. The CDR3 nucleotides read TGTGCCAGCAGTTTAGACCCGACAGGACGGTACGAGCAGTACTTC.

The chain recombines TRBV12-3 or TRBV12-4 with TRBJ1-2; tentative D call: TRBD1 (6 bases). The CDR3 runs 13 residues. The germline V and J ends were trimmed by 7 bases and 11 bases, with 20 bases remaining between them. The CDR3, as DNA: TGTGCCAGCACCAACAGGGCCTCTGTCGCTTACACCTTC. As protein: CASTNRASVAYTF.

This chain joins TRBV4-1 and TRBJ1-1; D is ambiguous. V shed 1 base and J shed 4 bases, with 10 bases lying between them. Germline assignment: CDR1 MGHRA and CDR2 YSYEKL. There are 14 residues in the CDR3. CDR3 sequence (DNA): TGCGCCAGCAGCCAAGGGACCGTTCTCACTGAAGCTTTCTTT. This codes for CASSQGTVLTEAFF.

This chain links TRBV3-1 with TRBJ2-3; no definite D call. CDR3 length: 13 residues. Between the trimmed V and J ends, which lost 0 bases and 7 bases, there was a span of 8 bases. Per the germline V gene, CDR1 is LGHDT and CDR2 is YNNKEL (reference sequence). CDR3 DNA: TGTGCCAGCAGCCAAGAGAAAGCACATACGCAGTATTTT. This codes for CASSQEKAHTQYF.

The genes are TRBV5-1 and TRBJ1-2; D is perhaps TRBD1 (5 bases). CDR3 length: 14 residues. CDR1 is SGHRS and CDR2 is YFSETQ in the germline V gene. The ends were cut back, 2 bases at V and 6 bases at J, with 14 bases in the middle. The CDR3 spells CASSLEHRGDGYTF. The DNA for the CDR3 is TGCGCCAGCAGCTTAGAGCATAGGGGTGATGGCTACACCTTC.

The chain recombines TRBV7-8 with TRBJ2-5; 16 bases align to TRBD2. V lost 4 bases, J lost 5 bases, and 16 bases stayed unmatched. CDR1 and CDR2 (germline): SGHVS, FQNEAQ. The CDR3 is 20 residues long. The CDR3 bases are TGTGCCAGCAGCTCCACGGGACTAGCGGGGGGGCTAGGGTCGACGGAGACCCAGTACTTC. It encodes CASSSTGLAGGLGSTETQYF.

Only a few counts were recorded for this clonotype. The chain uses TRBV15 and TRBJ2-5; maybe TRBD2 (6 bases). The CDR3 length is 14 residues. V was clipped by 3 bases and J by 0 bases, with 8 bases between them. Germline values: CDR1 LNHNV, CDR2 YYDKDF (reference sequence). The CDR3 bases are TGTGCCACCAGCAGGGGACTCAACCAAGAGACCCAGTACTTC. Its protein is CATSRGLNQETQYF.

The J gene is TRBJ2-5, the V gene TRBV20-1, with D perhaps matching TRBD1 (5 bases). V was clipped by 0 bases and J by 10 bases, with 21 bases between them. The CDR3 has 15 amino acids. CDR1 and CDR2 from the germline V gene are DFQATT and SNEGSKA (reference sequence). CDR3 amino acids: CSARDAVTDSGGQYF. The CDR3 DNA is TGCAGTGCTAGAGATGCGGTAACAGACAGTGGTGGCCAGTACTTC.

This rearrangement joins TRBV5-6 to TRBJ1-1; D ambiguous. V was clipped by 2 bases and J by 1 base, with 12 bases between them. Germline CDR1 and CDR2: SGHDT and YYEEEE. This CDR3 contains 15 residues. CDR3 sequence (DNA): TGTGCCAGCAGCTTTGGGCTCTCCGGGAACACTGAAGCTTTCTTT. Encoded protein: CASSFGLSGNTEAFF.

This clonotype was detected a few times. V gene TRBV29-1 combines with J gene TRBJ2-5; D remains unclear. CDR3 length: 12 residues. The germline gives CDR1 SQVTM, CDR2 ANQGSEA. The V gene lost 3 bases and the J gene lost 2 bases, with 7 bases spanning the gap. CDR3 region: CSVDLGQETQYF. For the CDR3, the DNA is TGCAGCGTTGATTTGGGGCAAGAGACCCAGTACTTC.

The V and J genes are TRBV15 and TRBJ2-1, with 9 bases that match TRBD2. The CDR3 runs 16 residues. The germline V gene has CDR1 LNHNV and CDR2 YYDKDF (reference sequence). The trim removed 1 base at V and 4 bases at J, leaving 5 bases unmatched. CDR3 nucleotide sequence: TGTGCCACCAGCAGAGGACCTAGCGGGGCGTACAATGAGCAGTTCTTC. Its protein is CATSRGPSGAYNEQFF. Full variable domain (missing parts from reference TRBV15 and TRBJ2-1): DAMVIQNPRYQVTQFGKPVTLSCSQTLNHNVMYWYQQKSSQAPKLLFHYYDKDFNNEADTPDNFQSRRPNTSFCFLDIRSPGLGDTAMYLCATSRGPSGAYNEQFFGPGTRLTVL.

The rearrangement uses TRBV12-3 or TRBV12-4 and TRBJ2-5; 7 bases agree with TRBD2. J was trimmed by 5 bases and V by 5 bases; bases with no gene match: 14. CDR3 length: 16 amino acids. The CDR3 region has the DNA TGTGCCAGCAGTCGAGGGCGTAGCGGGCCTGGGGAGACCCAGTACTTC. Protein: CASSRGRSGPGETQYF.

V gene TRBV10-3 combines with J gene TRBJ2-7, with D possibly TRBD2 on 6 matching bases. The CDR3 totals 12 residues. The germline V gene encodes CDR1 ENHRY and CDR2 SYGVKD. V lost 4 bases, J lost 6 bases, and 10 bases lay in between. In DNA, the CDR3 is TGTGCCATCAGTGCCTTGGGGGGCGAGCAGTACTTC. It encodes CAISALGGEQYF.

This clonotype has only a few counts. This chain links TRBV6-1 with TRBJ1-6, with TRBD1 identical over 12 bases. V shed 6 bases and J 0 bases; nucleotides not matched to a gene: 9. The CDR3 is 19 residues long. From germline, CDR1 is MNHNS and CDR2 SASEGT. The DNA of the CDR3 is TGTGCCAGCAGCCGCGGGACAGGGGGCCGAAGCTCCTATAATTCACCCCTCCACTTT. Residues: CASSRGTGGRSSYNSPLHF.

V is TRBV7-2 and J is TRBJ2-3, with 7 bases identical to TRBD2. The CDR3 is 10 residues long. V shed 11 bases, J shed 5 bases, and the junction held 1 base outside the gene matches. Germline assignment: CDR1 SGHTA and CDR2 FQGNSA. The CDR3: CAPGGDTQYF. In nucleotides, the CDR3 is TGTGCCCCGGGGGGAGATACGCAGTATTTT.

The V gene is TRBV3-1, the J gene TRBJ2-5; 11 nucleotides match TRBD2. The germline CDR1 and CDR2 sequences are LGHDT and YNNKEL (reference sequence). V shed 2 bases and J 1 base; nucleotides not matched to a gene: 3. The CDR3 contains 16 residues. The CDR3 region has the DNA TGTGCCAGCAGCCAAACCGGGACTAGCGGCCAAGAGACCCAGTACTTC. It specifies CASSQTGTSGQETQYF.

The gene calls are TRBV27 and TRBJ1-6; 9 bases are shared with TRBD1. From germline, CDR1 is MNHEY and CDR2 SMNVEV (reference sequence). V was clipped by 1 base and J by 5 bases; unmatched bases: 6. The CDR3 sequence is 17 residues long. CDR3 protein: CASSLLGQGINNSPLHF. The CDR3 DNA reads TGTGCCAGCAGTTTATTGGGACAGGGAATAAATAATTCACCCCTCCACTTT.

The rearrangement joins TRBV20-1 to TRBJ2-1, with a possible D match to TRBD1 (5 bases). The CDR3 totals 12 residues. Germline V gives CDR1 DFQATT, CDR2 SNEGSKA (reference sequence). Trimming removed 0 bases from V and 10 bases from J, with 10 bases in between. CDR3 region: CSARDWRQEQFF. CDR3 nucleotides: TGCAGTGCTAGAGATTGGCGACAGGAGCAGTTCTTC.

The chain carries TRBV10-3 and TRBJ2-1; the match to TRBD1 covers 9 bases. Unmatched junction bases numbered 7, after V lost 11 bases and J lost 5 bases. The CDR3 runs 13 residues. Per germline, CDR1 ENHRY and CDR2 SYGVKD. The CDR3 DNA reads TGTGCCTCCCGGGACAGGGATCACAATGAGCAGTTCTTC. Translating gives CASRDRDHNEQFF.

This clonotype was found a few times. J is TRBJ2-2 and V is TRBV5-6; a possible D gene is TRBD1 (5 bases). Germline V gene data show CDR1 as SGHDT and CDR2 as YYEEEE. The V and J ends lost 3 bases and 5 bases respectively, with 11 bases between them. This CDR3 has 14 residues. The CDR3 DNA reads TGTGCCAGCAGCTACCCAGGGATGACCGGGGAGCTGTTTTTT. Translated, it gives CASSYPGMTGELFF. Complete variable domain (other parts from reference TRBV5-6 and TRBJ2-2): DAGVTQSPTHLIKTRGQQVTLRCSPKSGHDTVSWYQQALGQGPQFIFQYYEEEERQRGNFPDRFSGHQFPNYSSELNVNALLLGDSALYLCASSYPGMTGELFFGEGSRLTVL.

This chain connects TRBV20-1 to TRBJ2-1; possible D gene TRBD1, 5 bases. Germline CDR1 DFQATT, CDR2 SNEGSKA (reference sequence). Trimming shortened V by 5 bases and J by 6 bases, and 17 bases separated the two germline ends. The CDR3 is made up of 14 amino acids. CDR3 in DNA: TGCAGTGCTCAGAAGCAGGGAAGGTTCAATGAGCAGTTCTTC. Residues: CSAQKQGRFNEQFF.

The chain combines TRBV6-5 with TRBJ2-7; 8 bases fit TRBD1. V dropped 2 bases and J dropped 2; count of bases not matched to a gene: 17. Germline V gene sequence: CDR1 MNHEY, CDR2 SVGAGI. This CDR3 region has 19 residues. In DNA form, the CDR3 reads TGTGCCAGCAGTTACAGAGGTGGACAGGGACCAAACCAAGCCTACGAGCAGTACTTC. This codes for CASSYRGGQGPNQAYEQYF.

The chain joins TRBV11-2 to TRBJ2-1; no definite D call. Trimming pared 8 bases from V and 2 bases from J, leaving 10 bases between. The CDR3 sequence is 13 residues long. Per the germline V gene, CDR1 is SGHAT and CDR2 is FQNNGV. CDR3 loop: CASAPPAYNEQFF. CDR3 nucleotides: TGTGCCAGCGCCCCCCCTGCCTACAATGAGCAGTTCTTC.

A single count supports this clonotype. The rearrangement joins TRBV12-3 or TRBV12-4 to TRBJ2-5; perhaps TRBD2 as D (6 bases). V lost 6 bases and J 2 bases, leaving 16 bases between the germline ends. This CDR3 spans 15 amino acids. In DNA, the CDR3 is TGTGCCAGCAGCCCCTATTGGGGAGGTCAAGAGACCCAGTACTTC. It is translated as CASSPYWGGQETQYF.